These 9 T cell receptor beta chains were sequenced from one sample in a study of T and B cells in COVID-19 patients. TRB rearrangements were amplified by multiplex PCR with BIOMED2 TRB-A/B primers. Using its own MiXCR run on the multiplex PCR reads, TCRdb lists one record per CDR3 protein. The sample includes roughly 11,000 distinct CDR3 sequences, around 30% of them seen just once. From blood, about 220-500 ng of genomic DNA served as TRB template. The sample consisted of blood. The receptors shown here come from a human donor with active COVID-19.

CDR3 loop: CASRPRMDSSSTDTQYF. The CDR3 nucleotides are TGTGCCAGCAGACCACGGATGGACTCTTCTAGCACAGATACGCAGTATTTT. The V gene is TRBV6-5, the J gene TRBJ2-3, with D tentatively TRBD2 (5 bases). The CDR3 is made up of 17 amino acids. The germline gives CDR1 MNHEY, CDR2 SVGAGI. Trimming removed 6 bases at V and 0 bases at J, with 19 bases between.

The rearrangement uses TRBV6-2 or TRBV6-3 and TRBJ2-4; D remains unclear. Per germline, CDR1 MNHEY and CDR2 SVGEGT. This CDR3 spans 15 amino acids. Trimming stripped 0 bases from V and 0 bases from J, with 6 bases between. The CDR3 is CASSYSRIAKNIQYF. CDR3 nucleotide sequence: TGTGCCAGCAGTTACTCGAGGATAGCCAAAAACATTCAGTACTTC.

The chain has TRBV6-2 or TRBV6-3 and TRBJ2-5; no clear D. Germline V gene lookup returns CDR1 MNHEY and CDR2 SVGEGT. This CDR3 has 15 amino acids. V was trimmed by 2 bases and J by 1 base, leaving 11 bases between them. This chain's CDR3 is CASSYHPTRQETQYF. The CDR3 DNA reads TGTGCCAGCAGTTACCACCCGACACGCCAAGAGACCCAGTACTTC.

The J gene is TRBJ1-2, the V gene TRBV12-3 or TRBV12-4; D is unresolved. Trimming took 3 bases from V and 5 from J, leaving 13 bases between them. This CDR3 region has 14 residues. CDR3 in DNA: TGTGCCAGCAGTTTTGGCGTGGGAAGTTATGGCTACACCTTC. It yields the protein CASSFGVGSYGYTF.

In its sample, this clonotype was seen a few times. V gene TRBV29-1 combines with J gene TRBJ1-1; D is unresolved. Trimming took off 4 bases at V and 7 bases at J, with 10 bases between the two ends. The CDR3 is made up of 11 amino acids. CDR1 is SQVTM, CDR2 ANQGSEA, per germline. The DNA of the CDR3 is TGCAGCGTTGTCTTCCGGAATGAAGCTTTCTTT. Encoded protein: CSVVFRNEAFF.

This clonotype is medium-sized by share. The chain recombines TRBV19 with TRBJ2-7, with D perhaps being TRBD1 or TRBD2 (6 bases each). From germline, CDR1 is LNHDA and CDR2 SQIVND (reference sequence). The V gene lost 3 bases and the J gene lost 2 bases, with 8 bases spanning the gap. CDR3 size: 13 residues. The CDR3 loop reads CASSMGGPYEQYF. CDR3 bases: TGTGCCAGTAGTATGGGGGGCCCCTACGAGCAGTACTTC. Full variable domain (outside the CDR3, taken from reference TRBV19 and TRBJ2-7): DGGITQSPKYLFRKEGQNVTLSCEQNLNHDAMYWYRQDPGQGLRLIYYSQIVNDFQKGDIAEGYSVSREKKESFPLTVTSAQKNPTAFYLCASSMGGPYEQYFGPGTRLTVT.

This clonotype was counted only a few times. The DNA for the CDR3 is TGTGCCTGGAGACCCCCAGGGGCGAGAGGCTACACCTTC. The encoded protein is CAWRPPGARGYTF. The V gene is TRBV30, the J gene TRBJ1-2, with D possibly matching TRBD1 (6 bases). With 3 bases removed from V and 8 bases from J, the gap between germline ends came to 16 bases. The germline V gene encodes CDR1 GTSNPN and CDR2 SVGIG (reference sequence). This CDR3 has 13 residues.

The CDR3 sequence is CAWTGGRGYTF. The CDR3 DNA reads TGTGCCTGGACAGGGGGCAGAGGCTACACCTTC. This chain uses TRBV30 with TRBJ1-2, with 8 bases matching TRBD1. This CDR3 contains 11 residues. The ends lost 4 bases at V and 8 bases at J; junction bases unmatched: 3. CDR1 and CDR2 (germline): GTSNPN, SVGIG (reference sequence).

The chain has TRBV5-1 and TRBJ2-5; 10 bases map to TRBD2. The V gene end was trimmed by 0 bases and the J gene end by 8 bases; junction bases not matched to a gene: 10. This CDR3 is 16 amino acids long. Germline CDR1 SGHRS, CDR2 YFSETQ. This CDR3 is CASSLAASGGEGTQYF. The CDR3 DNA follows: TGCGCCAGCAGCTTGGCCGCGAGCGGGGGGGAAGGAACCCAGTACTTC.